Below are 23 T cell receptor beta chains sequenced from a single sample in a study of T cells in Graves' hyperthyroidism and ophthalmopathy. Using RNA transcripts as the source, TCR beta CDR3 regions were amplified. An initial round of RT-PCR targeting the TCR CDR3 relied on the HTBI primer set. TCRdb itself ran the multiplex PCR reads through MiXCR, one entry per CDR3 protein. The data contain 600,000 to 850,000 distinct CDR3 sequences, approximately 18% of them singletons. Sequencing was performed on blood. The receptors stem from a woman aged 45 to 65 with Graves' hyperthyroidism that later progressed to Graves' ophthalmopathy.

The gene calls are TRBV7-8 and TRBJ2-1; 10 nucleotides align to TRBD2. J gave up 7 bases and V 1 base, and 7 bases lay outside the gene matches. CDR1 and CDR2 (germline): SGHVS, FQNEAQ. CDR3 length: 16 amino acids. In nucleotides, the CDR3 is TGTGCCAGCAGCTTAGTCCAGCGGGGGGGCGGGAATGAGCAGTTCTTC. Translating it yields CASSLVQRGGGNEQFF.

This clonotype was counted a few times. V usage is TRBV11-2 and J usage is TRBJ1-6, with D possibly matching TRBD1 (6 bases). Trimming shortened V by 5 bases and J by 7 bases, and 15 bases separated the two germline ends. Germline V gene lookup returns CDR1 SGHAT and CDR2 FQNNGV. This CDR3 has 15 residues. CDR3 coding DNA: TGTGCCAGCAGCCCCGGCGGACAGCTCAATTCACCCCTCCACTTT. It specifies CASSPGGQLNSPLHF.

A few counts support this clonotype. This rearrangement joins TRBV5-1 to TRBJ2-2, with D perhaps assigned TRBD1 or TRBD2 (5 bases each). CDR1 is SGHRS and CDR2 is YFSETQ in the germline V gene. Trimming left V 3 bases short and J 5 bases short, with 17 bases between. The CDR3 has 16 residues. This CDR3 is CASSSGVRGRTGELFF. The CDR3 DNA is TGCGCCAGCAGCTCCGGCGTCCGGGGCCGGACCGGGGAGCTGTTTTTT.

Only a few counts were recorded for this clonotype. The chain has TRBV6-1 and TRBJ2-4; unclear D gene. This CDR3 is 12 amino acids long. CDR1 is MNHNS, CDR2 SASEGT, per germline. With 8 bases removed from V and 8 bases from J, the gap between germline ends came to 13 bases. The CDR3 DNA sequence: TGTGCCAGCCAAGGTAGCCAGGACATTCAGTACTTC. Amino acid sequence: CASQGSQDIQYF.

This clonotype was found many times. CDR3 coding DNA: TGTGCCAGCAGCCAAGATCAGGAAACATACAATGAGCAGTTCTTC. Translating gives CASSQDQETYNEQFF. The chain combines TRBV3-1 with TRBJ2-1; D not resolved. The CDR3 has 15 amino acids. V lost 0 bases, J lost 4 bases, and 10 bases lay in between. Germline V gives CDR1 LGHDT, CDR2 YNNKEL (reference sequence).

The rearrangement joins TRBV6-1 to TRBJ2-5, with 8 bases lining up with TRBD1. With 7 bases clipped from V and 3 bases from J, the junction kept 4 bases outside the gene matches. Per the germline V gene, CDR1 is MNHNS and CDR2 is SASEGT. The CDR3 runs 13 residues. CDR3 in amino acids: CASTLDREETQYF. In nucleotides, the CDR3 is TGTGCCAGCACCTTGGACAGGGAAGAGACCCAGTACTTC.

The chain is built from TRBV20-1 and TRBJ1-2; tentative D call: TRBD1 (5 bases). V lost 6 bases and J lost 0, with 14 bases in between. Germline CDR1 and CDR2: DFQATT and SNEGSKA (reference sequence). The CDR3 is made up of 14 amino acids. The CDR3 DNA reads TGCAGTGCCGTCACAGGAAAGTCTAACTATGGCTACACCTTC. Its translation is CSAVTGKSNYGYTF.

This clonotype was counted ten times or more. The V call is TRBV30, the J call TRBJ2-1; TRBD1 matches at 9 bases. Germline CDR1 is GTSNPN and CDR2 is SVGIG (reference sequence). V gave up 5 bases and J gave up 8 bases; unmatched junction bases: 13. The CDR3 contains 15 residues. The CDR3 DNA reads as TGTGCCTGGGGACCCTCGGGACAGGGTATCGATGAGCAGTTCTTC. Amino acids: CAWGPSGQGIDEQFF.

As concerns this clonotype: Being one base from a much bigger clone, this may be a read error. This chain joins TRBV12-3 or TRBV12-4 and TRBJ2-7; no definite D call. Trimming cost V 0 bases and J 6 bases, with 6 bases left between them. The CDR3 covers 12 residues. CDR3 coding DNA: TGTGCCAGCAGTTTAGCGTTTGGCGAGCAGTACGTC. Its translation: CASSLAFGEQYV.

This clonotype was counted ten times or more. The rearrangement links TRBV7-8 to TRBJ2-3; 12 bases map to TRBD2. Germline CDR1 and CDR2: SGHVS and FQNEAQ. J lost 4 bases, V lost 3 bases, and 8 bases had no gene match. This CDR3 has 17 residues. The CDR3 DNA reads as TGTGCCAGCAGCTTCCAGCCTAGCGGGGGGGCCGCAGATACGCAGTATTTT. This encodes CASSFQPSGGAADTQYF.

The chain is built from TRBV7-9 and TRBJ1-1; TRBD1 might be the D (5 bases). The germline gives CDR1 SEHNR, CDR2 FQNEAQ (reference sequence). V was trimmed by 6 bases and J by 1 base, leaving 18 bases between them. The CDR3 spans 16 residues. The CDR3: CASRPGFGGSNTEAFF. The CDR3 DNA follows: TGTGCCAGCAGGCCCGGGTTCGGGGGTTCGAACACTGAAGCTTTCTTT.

The chain links TRBV6-1 to TRBJ1-1, with 7 bases fitting TRBD1. The length of the CDR3 is 15 residues. With 8 bases clipped from V and 0 bases from J, the junction kept 9 bases outside the gene matches. Germline V gene lookup returns CDR1 MNHNS and CDR2 SASEGT. CDR3 sequence reads: CASEGQKRMNTEAFF. CDR3 nucleotide sequence: TGTGCCAGCGAGGGACAGAAGAGAATGAACACTGAAGCTTTCTTT.

This clonotype was found once. Since a much larger clone is just one base distant, this may be a read error. The chain combines TRBV27 with TRBJ2-5; D is possibly TRBD1 or TRBD2 (5 bases each). Germline CDR1 is MNHEY and CDR2 is SMNVEV (reference sequence). The CDR3 has 14 amino acids. The CDR3 loop reads CANSLAPWGETQYF. The CDR3 DNA is TGTGCCAACAGTTTGGCCCCTTGGGGGGAGACCCAGTACTTC.

The sample holds many counts of this clonotype. The chain has TRBV6-2 or TRBV6-3 and TRBJ1-6, with D possibly TRBD1 on 5 matching bases. The CDR3 is made up of 13 amino acids. Germline CDR1 reads MNHEY; CDR2 reads SVGEGT. The V and J ends lost 8 bases and 7 bases respectively, with 12 bases between them. The CDR3: CASGGARNSPLHF. Here the CDR3 DNA reads TGTGCCAGCGGCGGGGCGCGGAATTCACCCCTCCACTTT.

J is TRBJ2-5 and V is TRBV13; D is perhaps TRBD1 or TRBD2 (5 bases each). The CDR3 loop spans 16 amino acids. Trimming shortened V by 0 bases and J by 5 bases, and 16 bases separated the two germline ends. CDR1 is PRHDT and CDR2 is FYEKMQ in the germline V gene (reference sequence). CDR3 sequence (DNA): TGTGCCAGCAGCTTAGGGTTCAGGGACGTTTCCGAGACCCAGTACTTC. The encoded protein is CASSLGFRDVSETQYF.

The V and J genes are TRBV5-1 and TRBJ2-7; no clear D gene. From germline, CDR1 is SGHRS and CDR2 YFSETQ. CDR3 length equals 15 residues. Trimming took 0 bases from V and 0 from J, leaving 10 bases between them. CDR3 nucleotides: TGCGCCAGCAGCTTGGAACCGTCTAGCTCCTACGAGCAGTACTTC. Its translation is CASSLEPSSSYEQYF. Full variable domain (missing parts from reference TRBV5-1 and TRBJ2-7): KAGVTQTPRYLIKTRGQQVTLSCSPISGHRSVSWYQQTPGQGLQFLFEYFSETQRNKGNFPGRFSGRQFSNSRSEMNVSTLELGDSALYLCASSLEPSSSYEQYFGPGTRLTVT.

J is TRBJ1-5 and V is TRBV6-2 or TRBV6-3, with TRBD1 matching 7 bases. The CDR3 sequence is 14 residues long. The junction had 9 bases not matched to a gene; V was cut back by 7 bases and J by 6 bases. Germline V gene data show CDR1 as MNHEY and CDR2 as SVGEGT. The CDR3 sequence is CASNPGTGVQPQHF. In DNA, the CDR3 is TGTGCCAGCAACCCGGGAACAGGGGTTCAGCCCCAGCATTTT.

This clonotype was detected many times. V and J are TRBV2 and TRBJ2-2; no firm D call. V lost 3 bases and J lost 4, with 21 bases in between. Germline CDR1 is SNHLY and CDR2 is FYNNEI. This CDR3 comprises 18 residues. This CDR3 reads CASSDLPRAPQPTGELFF. CDR3 sequence (DNA): TGTGCCAGCAGTGATTTACCCCGTGCCCCGCAGCCCACCGGGGAGCTGTTTTTT.

This clonotype was picked up many times. This chain uses TRBV30 with TRBJ2-7; 7 positions agree with TRBD2. There are 14 residues in the CDR3. Trimming removed 3 bases from V and 4 bases from J; junction bases left unmatched: 9. CDR1 is GTSNPN, CDR2 SVGIG, per germline (reference sequence). The CDR3 loop is CAWRRWGGAYEQYF. The CDR3 nucleotides read TGTGCCTGGAGACGTTGGGGAGGGGCATACGAGCAGTACTTC.

This clonotype appeared many times. V is TRBV2 and J is TRBJ2-5; D not resolved. CDR1 and CDR2 from the germline V gene are SNHLY and FYNNEI. The CDR3 spans 14 residues. V shed 7 bases and J shed 2 bases, with 14 bases lying between them. The CDR3, as DNA: TGTGCCAGCATGGCAACCCGGTGGCAAGAGACCCAGTACTTC. It codes for CASMATRWQETQYF.

The chain has TRBV10-3 and TRBJ1-5; no clear D. CDR1 and CDR2 (germline): ENHRY, SYGVKD. V dropped 3 bases and J dropped 3 bases, with 12 bases sitting between them. The CDR3 extends over 15 amino acids. The CDR3: CAISDAGNANQPQHF. The CDR3 DNA reads TGTGCCATCAGTGACGCAGGAAACGCCAATCAGCCCCAGCATTTT.

This clonotype was counted a few times. J is TRBJ2-3 and V is TRBV20-1; TRBD2 aligns across 9 bases. Germline-derived CDR1 and CDR2 are DFQATT and SNEGSKA (reference sequence). V trimming: 6 bases; J trimming: 6 bases; junction bases outside the gene matches: 7. The CDR3 runs 13 residues. CDR3 nucleotide sequence: TGCAGTGCCAATAGCGGGGGTGGGGATACGCAGTATTTT. This codes for CSANSGGGDTQYF.

V is TRBV2 and J is TRBJ1-4, with 7 bases lining up with TRBD1. The CDR3 runs to 13 residues. V lost 8 bases and J lost 6; bases outside the gene matches: 6. CDR1 and CDR2 (germline): SNHLY, FYNNEI. The chain's CDR3 is CASGDRVDEKLFF. In DNA, the CDR3 is TGTGCCAGCGGCGACAGGGTGGATGAAAAACTGTTTTTT.